This T cell receptor beta chain is from a study of blood T cell repertoires in COVID-19. The wider study: Collection of acute and convalescent COVID-19 samples took place in the United States, Italy and Spain. The cDNA or gDNA used as material had been derived from T cells, B-cell-depleted T cells, or PBMCs.

Study processing details: Cell counts per sample came from amplifying reference gene primers. Data came from immunoSEQ multiplex PCR; TCRdb stores just in-frame clones and leaves some out. V, J and clone size are those of that table, while D and trimming were read from the DNA. The sample consists of over 150,000 clones, approximately 77% of them appearing once. Looked up from germline, CDR1 is SGHTA and CDR2 is FQGNSA. Between the trimmed V and J ends, which lost 1 base and 3 bases, there was a span of 10 bases. There are 15 residues in the CDR3. The clonotype comes from a woman older than 75 with active or convalescent COVID-19. The sample consisted of peripheral blood. The rearrangement joins TRBV7-2 to TRBJ1-5; D gene unclear. The CDR3 spells CASSLGRQNNQPQHF. As DNA, the CDR3 is TGTGCCAGCAGCTTAGGCCGACAAAACAATCAGCCCCAGCATTTT.